Below, one TCR beta chain is given with its context. As yet, its antigen is unknown. Only in-frame clones appear in the TCRdb table, and some are missing; sequencing was by immunoSEQ multiplex PCR. The table has nearly 2 million clones, about 95% seen once. V was pared by 3 bases and J by 2 bases, with 10 bases of the junction left unmatched. Germline lookup yields CDR1 MGHRA and CDR2 YSYEKL. The CDR3 covers 17 residues. This entry belongs to a study of shared clonotypes between healthy human individuals. Study-level information: Aged between 18 and 49, the donors were two women and a few men.

General study results and limits: It was the non-shared clonotypes that had lower generation probabilities than clonotypes shared by all four donors. Naive subsets typically showed greater estimated richness than memory subsets.

Naive CD8 cells lacked CD45RO, underwent positive selection for CCR7 and left out terminally differentiated effector memory CD45RA+ cells. All the donors were Caucasian adults who lived in Nashville, Tennessee. The sequencing input was naive CD8+ T cells sorted from blood. This TCR derives from a man between 18 and 35 years old in good health. The V gene is TRBV4-1, the J gene TRBJ2-1, with 7 bases that match TRBD2. The CDR3 nucleotides are TGCGCCAGCAGCCATCCTAAGAGCGGGGTTACCTACAATGAGCAGTTCTTC. Its translation is CASSHPKSGVTYNEQFF.